This T cell receptor beta chain was recovered during a study of T cell responses to AZD1222 COVID-19 vaccine. Clones were read by immunoSEQ multiplex PCR, and TCRdb kept only the in-frame ones, dropping some. Found here are some 120,000 clones, roughly nine tenths of them singletons; the top ten hold 1.5% to 1.7%. Germline V CDR1 and CDR2: MNHNY, SVGAGI (reference sequence). Trimming pared 5 bases from V and 0 bases from J, leaving 20 bases between. CDR3 length: 18 amino acids. On this clone itself: Its specificity is unknown.

Findings and caveats of the study: Spike-wide vaccine-associated CD4 TCRs dominated at 160-218 and 743-854. No day 14 peak samples; only post-peak repertoires were characterized. Epitopes outside B.1.351 and B.1.1.7 mutated regions reportedly drew nearly half of spike TCRs. Clonal diversity may have been underestimated in mostly white British donors.

The sample was peripheral blood, taken on day 0 of AZD1222 vaccination. The chain carries TRBV6-6 and TRBJ1-5; the D is unclear. The sequence was collected from an adult in good health. CDR3 sequence: CASSRDGRAHYSNQPQHF. In DNA, the CDR3 is TGTGCCAGCAGTCGGGATGGGAGGGCACATTATAGCAATCAGCCCCAGCATTTT.